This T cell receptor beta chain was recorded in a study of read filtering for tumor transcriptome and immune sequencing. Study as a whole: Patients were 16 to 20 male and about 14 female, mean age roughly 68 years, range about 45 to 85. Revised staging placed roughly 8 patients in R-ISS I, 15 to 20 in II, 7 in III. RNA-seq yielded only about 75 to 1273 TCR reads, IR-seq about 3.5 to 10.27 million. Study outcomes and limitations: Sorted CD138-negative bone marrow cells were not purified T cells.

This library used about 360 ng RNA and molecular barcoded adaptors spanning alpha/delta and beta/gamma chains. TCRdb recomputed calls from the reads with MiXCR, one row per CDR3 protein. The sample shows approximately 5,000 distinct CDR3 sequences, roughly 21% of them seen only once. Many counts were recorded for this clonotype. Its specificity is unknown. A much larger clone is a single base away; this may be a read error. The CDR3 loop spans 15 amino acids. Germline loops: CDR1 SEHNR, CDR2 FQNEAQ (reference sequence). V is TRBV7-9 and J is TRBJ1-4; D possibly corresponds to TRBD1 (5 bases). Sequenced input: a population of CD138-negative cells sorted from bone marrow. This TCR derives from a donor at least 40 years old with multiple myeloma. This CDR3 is CASSLGAGNNEKRFF. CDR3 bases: TGTGCCAGCAGCTTAGGAGCAGGGAATAATGAAAAACGGTTTTTT.